What follows are 27 T cell receptor beta chains derived from one specimen sequenced in a study of blood T cell repertoires in COVID-19. The repertoire was sequenced with immunoSEQ multiplex PCR; TCRdb's copy has only in-frame clones and lacks some. This table has hundreds of thousands of clones, almost 90% appearing once. Sequenced material: PBMCs or T cells enriched from blood (not recorded which). The receptors stem from a man in his thirties or forties who had been exposed to COVID-19.

The chain joins TRBV6-5 to TRBJ2-3; no firm D call. V lost 8 bases and J lost 0, with 9 bases in between. Looked up from germline, CDR1 is MNHEY and CDR2 is SVGAGI. This CDR3 spans 13 amino acids. The CDR3, as DNA: TGTGCCAGCGAGGAGAGTAGCACAGATACGCAGTATTTT. It specifies CASEESSTDTQYF.

CDR3 protein: CAISRDRNEGTEAFF. CDR3 nucleotides: TGTGCCATCAGCAGGGACAGGAATGAGGGGACTGAAGCTTTCTTT. This rearrangement joins TRBV10-3 to TRBJ1-1, with TRBD1 identical over 8 bases. The V gene end was trimmed by 6 bases and the J gene end by 5 bases; junction bases not matched to a gene: 11. The CDR3 spans 15 residues. Germline V lookup: CDR1 ENHRY, CDR2 SYGVKD.

This clone has only one observation. V usage is TRBV2 and J usage is TRBJ1-2, with D unresolved. The germline V and J ends were trimmed by 7 bases and 6 bases, with 18 bases remaining between them. Germline CDR1 and CDR2: SNHLY and FYNNEI. The CDR3 runs to 14 residues. The CDR3 region is CASNQRRTGDGYTF. In nucleotides, the CDR3 is TGTGCCAGCAACCAGAGACGAACCGGGGATGGCTACACCTTC.

In its sample, this clone was seen a few times. The chain carries TRBV11-3 and TRBJ1-6; 10 bases align to TRBD1. CDR1 and CDR2 (germline): SGHNT, YENEEA. The CDR3 has 14 residues. V lost 5 bases, J lost 10 bases, and 5 bases stayed unmatched. The CDR3 region has the DNA TGTGCCAGCAGCCTAGGGACAGGGGAATCACCCCTCCACTTT. This encodes CASSLGTGESPLHF.

V is TRBV6-6 and J is TRBJ1-5, with D perhaps matching TRBD1 (5 bases). Trimming cost V 5 bases and J 4 bases, with 6 bases left between them. Germline-derived CDR1 and CDR2 are MNHNY and SVGAGI (reference sequence). The CDR3 totals 12 residues. CDR3 nucleotide sequence: TGTGCCAGCAGTAAGGGGAATCAGCCCCAGCATTTT. Translated, it gives CASSKGNQPQHF.

The chain combines TRBV29-1 with TRBJ1-1; 10 nucleotides align to TRBD1. CDR1 is SQVTM, CDR2 ANQGSEA, per germline. The CDR3 has 12 amino acids. Trimming at V came to 5 bases and at J to 11 bases, leaving 8 bases not matched to a gene. CDR3 sequence: CSVKGQGPRAFF. For the CDR3, the DNA is TGCAGCGTTAAGGGACAGGGGCCTCGGGCTTTCTTT.

The chain employs TRBV4-1 and TRBJ2-2, with 9 positions matching TRBD2. The V and J ends lost 0 bases and 2 bases, in that order; junction bases with no gene match: 7. CDR1 and CDR2 from the germline V gene are MGHRA and YSYEKL. The CDR3 sequence is 18 residues long. CDR3 region: CASSQEGSGGPNTGELFF. CDR3 nucleotides: TGCGCCAGCAGCCAAGAGGGTAGCGGGGGACCAAACACCGGGGAGCTGTTTTTT.

The chain is built from TRBV5-8 and TRBJ2-3; 9 bases are shared with TRBD2. The CDR3 loop spans 14 amino acids. J lost 3 bases, V lost 9 bases, and 8 bases had no gene match. Germline V gene sequence: CDR1 SGHTS, CDR2 YDEGEE. The CDR3 nucleotides are TGTGCCACCGGGGGTAGCGGGGGAACAGATACGCAGTATTTT. It is translated as CATGGSGGTDTQYF.

The chain carries TRBV2 and TRBJ1-5, with 7 bases fitting TRBD1. The CDR3 has 15 residues. Germline values: CDR1 SNHLY, CDR2 FYNNEI. V lost 5 bases to trimming and J lost 3 bases; unmatched junction nucleotides: 7. The CDR3 region has the DNA TGTGCCAGCAGTCCCTCCACAGGGGACAATCAGCCCCAGCATTTT. Its protein is CASSPSTGDNQPQHF. The full variable domain, with the rest looked up from reference TRBV2 and TRBJ1-5, is EPEVTQTPSHQVTQMGQEVILRCVPISNHLYFYWYRQILGQKVEFLVSFYNNEISEKSEIFDDQFSVERPDGSNFTLKIRSTKLEDSAMYFCASSPSTGDNQPQHFGDGTRLSIL.

The chain joins TRBV28 to TRBJ1-1; 7 positions agree with TRBD1. The CDR3 is made up of 13 amino acids. With 6 bases clipped from V and 2 bases from J, the junction kept 3 bases outside the gene matches. Germline CDR1 MDHEN, CDR2 SYDVKM. This chain's CDR3 is CASRGDSNTEAFF. CDR3 bases: TGTGCCAGCAGAGGGGACAGTAACACTGAAGCTTTCTTT.

The chain employs TRBV9 and TRBJ1-3; no definite D call. Germline CDR1 SGDLS, CDR2 YYNGEE. This CDR3 spans 17 amino acids. V dropped 0 bases and J dropped 1 base, with 14 bases sitting between them. The CDR3 spells CASSVVSRLPSGNTIYF. Written as DNA, the CDR3 is TGTGCCAGCAGCGTAGTGAGCAGGCTTCCTTCTGGAAACACCATATATTTT. The entire variable domain, with the rest obtained from reference TRBV9 and TRBJ1-3, is as follows: DSGVTQTPKHLITATGQRVTLRCSPRSGDLSVYWYQQSLDQGLQFLIQYYNGEERAKGNILERFSAQQFPDLHSELNLSSLELGDSALYFCASSVVSRLPSGNTIYFGEGSWLTVV.

The chain recombines TRBV10-3 with TRBJ2-2; TRBD1 aligns across 8 bases. Germline V gene data show CDR1 as ENHRY and CDR2 as SYGVKD. The CDR3 spans 14 residues. V dropped 10 bases and J dropped 6; count of bases not matched to a gene: 10. The CDR3 DNA sequence: TGTGCCACCGCAGGGGGCTTGAGCGCCGGGGAGCTGTTTTTT. Protein: CATAGGLSAGELFF.

The chain joins TRBV29-1 to TRBJ1-3; D gene ambiguous. The CDR3 consists of 14 residues. The germline V gene encodes CDR1 SQVTM and CDR2 ANQGSEA. V dropped 4 bases and J dropped 0 bases, with 10 bases sitting between them. The CDR3 bases are TGCAGCGTTGTTTTCAGAAACTCTGGAAACACCATATATTTT. It translates to CSVVFRNSGNTIYF. The full variable domain, in which reference TRBV29-1 and TRBJ1-3 provide the parts outside the CDR3, is SAVISQKPSRDICQRGTSLTIQCQVDSQVTMMFWYRQQPGQSLTLIATANQGSEATYESGFVIDKFPISRPNLTFSTLTVSNMSPEDSSIYLCSVVFRNSGNTIYFGEGSWLTVV.

The chain combines TRBV28 with TRBJ2-1; 10 nucleotides match TRBD2. The CDR3 spans 16 residues. Germline CDR1 and CDR2: MDHEN and SYDVKM. V shed 4 bases and J 5 bases; nucleotides not matched to a gene: 8. In nucleotides, the CDR3 is TGTGCCAGCAGTTCCTTTCCTAGCGGGGGAAACAATGAGCAGTTCTTC. This gives the protein CASSSFPSGGNNEQFF.

The chain couples TRBV10-3 to TRBJ1-2; possible D gene TRBD1, 5 bases. From germline, CDR1 is ENHRY and CDR2 SYGVKD. This CDR3 is built from 15 residues. V lost 11 bases to trimming and J lost 5 bases, with 24 bases between them. CDR3 in amino acids: CAAIYPGGGSYGYTF. CDR3 coding DNA: TGTGCCGCCATCTACCCTGGGGGAGGGTCATATGGCTACACCTTC.

The count of this clone is one. The chain is built from TRBV12-3 or TRBV12-4 and TRBJ2-1; 7 bases are a match to TRBD1. Losses at the gene ends were 3 bases for V and 10 bases for J; bases not matched to a gene: 6. The CDR3 covers 13 residues. The CDR3 nucleotides are TGTGCCAGCAGTTTGGGTGTAGGGGGCGAGCAGTTCTTC. Protein sequence: CASSLGVGGEQFF.

The CDR3 spells CASSPRGSGRYTDTQYF. The DNA for the CDR3 is TGTGCCAGCTCACCCCGGGGAAGCGGGCGATACACAGATACGCAGTATTTT. V gene TRBV18 combines with J gene TRBJ2-3, with D maybe TRBD2 (6 bases). The CDR3 totals 17 residues. The V gene lost 3 bases and the J gene lost 2 bases, with 18 bases spanning the gap. Per germline, CDR1 KGHSH and CDR2 LQKENI.

The chain employs TRBV27 and TRBJ2-7; possible D gene TRBD1, 5 bases. This CDR3 is 12 amino acids long. With 3 bases removed from V and 4 bases from J, the gap between germline ends came to 7 bases. Germline CDR1 is MNHEY and CDR2 is SMNVEV (reference sequence). CDR3 region: CASSFQGYEQYF. CDR3 bases: TGTGCCAGCAGTTTCCAGGGTTACGAGCAGTACTTC.

The V call is TRBV14, the J call TRBJ2-1; TRBD1 matches at 11 bases. The CDR3 sequence is 17 residues long. After removal of 4 bases from V and 9 bases from J, the junction contained 14 bases not matched to a gene. CDR1 and CDR2 (germline): SGHDN, FVKESK. The CDR3 protein is CASSRRLGTGGFGEQFF. As DNA, the CDR3 is TGTGCCAGCAGCCGAAGACTCGGGACAGGGGGTTTCGGTGAGCAGTTCTTC.

The chain joins TRBV30 to TRBJ1-2; no definite D call. Trimming pared 0 bases from V and 5 bases from J, leaving 10 bases between. From germline, CDR1 is GTSNPN and CDR2 SVGIG (reference sequence). The CDR3 extends over 13 amino acids. The CDR3 coding sequence is TGTGCCTGGAGTGTACCTTCAGGTTATGGCTACACCTTC. It codes for CAWSVPSGYGYTF.

CDR3 region: CASSVAQTTGNTIYF. CDR3 bases: TGTGCCAGCAGCGTAGCTCAGACAACTGGAAACACCATATATTTT. This sequence joins TRBV9 and TRBJ1-3, with D unresolved. The CDR3 runs to 15 residues. V was shortened by 0 bases and J by 2 bases, with 9 bases between the two germline ends. The germline V gene has CDR1 SGDLS and CDR2 YYNGEE.

The J gene is TRBJ2-5, the V gene TRBV12-5, with 9 bases aligning to TRBD2. Per the germline V gene, CDR1 is LGHNT and CDR2 is FRNRAP. The CDR3 is 16 residues long. J lost 6 bases, V lost 7 bases, and 15 bases had no gene match. The CDR3 DNA reads as TGTGCTAGTGCGACCACGACCATAGCGGGGGAGAAGACCCAGTACTTC. Translation: CASATTTIAGEKTQYF.

The chain uses TRBV3-1 (or the pseudogene TRBV3-2) and TRBJ2-1; D perhaps matches TRBD1 (6 bases). V dropped 0 bases and J dropped 8 bases, with 20 bases sitting between them. The CDR3 contains 17 residues. Germline CDR1 LGHDT, CDR2 YNNKEL (reference sequence). Written as DNA, the CDR3 is TGTGCCAGCAGCCAAGAGGGGGCGTCTTCTCAATGGGATGAGCAGTTCTTC. Its protein product is CASSQEGASSQWDEQFF.

V and J are TRBV18 and TRBJ1-5; 9 bases map to TRBD1. Per the germline V gene, CDR1 is KGHSH and CDR2 is LQKENI. V lost 3 bases and J lost 9; bases outside the gene matches: 12. The CDR3 has 16 residues. For the CDR3, the DNA is TGTGCCAGCTCACCGCAGACGGGACAGGGAGGTTGGCCCCAGCATTTT. This sequence encodes CASSPQTGQGGWPQHF.

V usage is TRBV30 and J usage is TRBJ2-1; 10 bases are shared with TRBD2. The V gene's germline CDR1 is GTSNPN and CDR2 SVGIG (reference sequence). The CDR3 is 14 residues long. The junction had 3 bases not matched to a gene; V was cut back by 1 base and J by 6 bases. CDR3 DNA sequence: TGTGCCTGGAGTGGTATAGCGGGGGGCAATGAGCAGTTCTTC. It yields the protein CAWSGIAGGNEQFF.

The gene calls are TRBV6-5 and TRBJ1-2; D may be TRBD1 (5 bases). The CDR3 contains 14 residues. In germline, CDR1 is MNHEY, CDR2 SVGAGI. V dropped 10 bases and J dropped 3 bases, with 18 bases sitting between them. CDR3 in DNA: TGTGCCACCGGTGGCCGGGGGAAGCACTATGGCTACACCTTC. This encodes CATGGRGKHYGYTF.

This chain links TRBV19 with TRBJ1-5; 7 bases line up with TRBD1. The CDR3 totals 16 residues. CDR1 is LNHDA, CDR2 SQIVND, per germline (reference sequence). Unmatched junction bases numbered 7, after V lost 3 bases and J lost 2 bases. The CDR3 loop is CASSIFEGAGNQPQHF. DNA of the CDR3: TGTGCCAGTAGTATTTTCGAGGGGGCCGGCAATCAGCCCCAGCATTTT.